Here is one T cell receptor (beta chain) with its context. The target antigen is unknown. The sample is drawn from a study of PD-1 blockade in classical Hodgkin lymphoma. The assay was immunoSEQ multiplex PCR, and TCRdb's table has in-frame clones only and misses some. The sample consists of roughly 29,000 clones, about nine tenths of them appearing once. Germline V gene data show CDR1 as MNHEY and CDR2 as SVGAGI. The CDR3 is 15 amino acids. V lost 4 bases, J lost 3 bases, and 9 bases stayed unmatched. Time point defined: newly diagnosed, previously untreated cHL patient sample. Broader study findings: The repertoire differences lack a defined cause, possibly disease activity or prior therapy.

This sequence joins TRBV6-5 and TRBJ2-7, with 7 bases aligning to TRBD2. The sequencing input was peripheral blood mononuclear cells (PBMCs). This receptor was identified in a human donor with classical Hodgkin lymphoma. CDR3 amino acids: CASSWGRDGGYEQYF. The CDR3 nucleotides read TGTGCCAGCAGTTGGGGGAGGGACGGGGGCTACGAGCAGTACTTC.